This TCR beta chain was identified in a study of blood T cell repertoires in COVID-19. For the study at large: The United States, Italy and Spain provided the acute and convalescent COVID-19 samples. Nucleic acid was either cDNA or gDNA, and it came from T cells, B-cell-depleted T cells, or PBMCs.

The V and J ends lost 4 bases and 7 bases respectively, with 13 bases between them. CDR3 length: 13 amino acids. Authors' data handling: Nucleated cell counts were estimated from reference gene primer amplification. Some clones are missing from TCRdb's copy, which holds only in-frame ones; the method was immunoSEQ multiplex PCR. The V and J calls and the clone size are those of that table, but D and trimming were determined from the DNA. The sample records more than 150,000 clones, around 80% being singletons. What was sequenced was peripheral blood. This sequence joins TRBV12-3 or TRBV12-4 and TRBJ2-5; tentatively, D is TRBD2 (5 bases). The TCR comes from an elderly woman with active or convalescent COVID-19. CDR3 region: CASSSVPAGTQYF. DNA of the CDR3: TGTGCCAGCAGTTCAGTTCCGGCGGGGACCCAGTACTTC.